The source of this T cell receptor beta chain is a study of OX40 agonist ivuxolimab in advanced cancers. About the investigation overall: Ivuxolimab was a fully human IgG2 agonistic monoclonal antibody targeting the costimulatory receptor OX40 (CD134). Partial responses were achieved by three dose-escalation patients, of whom one had hepatocellular carcinoma and two had cutaneous melanoma. Peripheral TCRbeta sequencing was intended to test whether TCR sequence diversity was altered and clonal T-cell expansion was caused by ivuxolimab. Prior anti-PD-1, anti-PD-L1 or anti-CTLA-4 therapy was permitted, and 40% of dose-escalation patients had received checkpoint inhibitors. In the dose-escalation cohort, 82.7% of patients were male, and the mean age was around 60 years, with a range of about 23 to 80. Of the roughly 51 patients in dose escalation, about 20 had hepatocellular carcinoma, some 15 had melanoma, 9 had renal cell carcinoma and 9 had head and neck cancer. The paper covers the monotherapy dose-escalation part of the phase I ivuxolimab trial, which included N of about 50 patients. Intravenous ivuxolimab was administered to patients every 2 weeks at six dose levels: 0.01, 0.1, 0.3, 1.5, 3 and 10 mg/kg. Paper-wide results and their limitations: Low levels of normalized T-cell clonal expansion were also shown by some nonresponding patients. Which antigens the clonally expanded peripheral T cells were specific for was not determined. In the 0.1-3.0 mg/kg groups, partial responders had among the lowest normalized peripheral clonal expansion, particularly in CD8+ T cells. At doses of 0.1 to 3.0 mg/kg, clonal expansion of both CD4+ and CD8+ T cells in blood was seen between baseline and week 6. After ivuxolimab, more expanded clones were found on average in CD8+ T cells than in CD4+ T cells.

V loses 5 bases, J loses 3 bases, and the germline ends lie 15 bases apart. CDR3 length: 14 amino acids, cysteine to phenylalanine. CDR3 DNA is the only sequence kept; it has 42 bases, read in frame from the first base. The germline V gene sets CDR1 to SGHRS and CDR2 to YFSETQ. Genomic DNA was isolated from the sorted cells so that the TCRbeta CDR3 region could be sequenced. The immunoSEQ Assay was used for sequencing of TCRbeta CDR3 regions. Entries here come from immuneACCESS through TCRdb and include only in-frame sequences with V and J called. Some clones fail to appear in such tables; in the studies checked, an unresolved V gene covers under half of the shortfall, and the cause of the remainder is unknown. Counted in this sample were over 45,000 clones; under 85% of them appeared once. The ten biggest clones cover about 1% of the sample. Comment on this clone: The antigen it recognizes is unknown. No base quality values were provided; no much bigger clone lies one nucleotide off.

Patients with autoimmune disease history or receiving systemic immunosuppression were excluded from the trial. Peripheral blood for TCR sequencing was drawn from every dose cohort at baseline, at cycle 4 day 1 and at cycle 7 day 1. Samples were obtained from an open-label, multicenter, first-in-human phase I dose-escalation trial of ivuxolimab. Adults with locally advanced or metastatic melanoma, renal cell, hepatocellular, or head and neck squamous cell carcinoma were enrolled in the trial. Before TCR sequencing, CD4+ T cells and CD8+ T cells were sorted from peripheral blood as separate populations.

The sample was CD4+ or CD8+ T cells sorted from blood, taken in a trial of the OX40 agonist ivuxolimab. The source of this sequence is an adult with an advanced solid tumor such as melanoma, head and neck, liver or kidney cancer. The rearranged segments are TRBV5-1 and TRBJ2-7, with no D gene named confidently. The CDR3 amino acid sequence is: CASRPQRSLYEQYF. The bases are TGCGCCAGCAGGCCCCAGAGATCCCTCTACGAGCAGTACTTC.